This entry lists 14 T cell receptor beta chains sequenced from one sample in a study of patients and donors after allogeneic stem cell transplantation. TCRdb called the RT-PCR reads again in MiXCR, with one record for every CDR3 protein. The repertoire holds 190,000 or so distinct CDR3 sequences, with 41% as singletons. Sequencing was done on a sample of blood, either unsorted or a sorted T cell fraction (not recorded which). The receptor source for this set is a human donor who was either an allogeneic HSCT recipient or a stem cell or donor lymphocyte infusion donor (not recorded which). It is not recorded whose cells these are; they may come from a transplant donor.

This clonotype was observed a few times. The rearrangement links TRBV9 to TRBJ1-4, with 7 bases aligning to TRBD1. Per germline, CDR1 SGDLS and CDR2 YYNGEE. V lost 3 bases and J lost 2; bases outside the gene matches: 4. The CDR3 totals 15 residues. CDR3 protein: CASSATGRTNEKLFF. DNA for the CDR3: TGTGCCAGCAGCGCGACAGGGCGCACTAATGAAAAACTGTTTTTT.

V and J are TRBV5-1 and TRBJ2-7; D unclear. V lost 4 bases and J 0 bases, leaving 14 bases between the germline ends. The CDR3 spans 15 residues. From germline, CDR1 is SGHRS and CDR2 YFSETQ. The CDR3 sequence: CASSTDSLFSYEQYF. The CDR3 coding sequence is TGCGCCAGCAGCACTGACTCCTTATTCTCCTACGAGCAGTACTTC.

This chain links TRBV29-1 with TRBJ2-1, with 9 bases that match TRBD1. Trimming removed 0 bases from V and 3 bases from J; junction bases left unmatched: 12. The V gene's germline CDR1 is SQVTM and CDR2 ANQGSEA. The CDR3 has 18 amino acids. CDR3 nucleotide sequence: TGCAGCGTTGAAGATCGCGGGCCTGGACAGGGGCTCTACAATGAGCAGTTCTTC. It codes for CSVEDRGPGQGLYNEQFF.

This clonotype has more than one count but fewer than ten. The chain carries TRBV6-5 and TRBJ1-1; tentatively, D is TRBD1 (6 bases). This CDR3 has 13 residues. In germline, CDR1 is MNHEY, CDR2 SVGAGI. V lost 6 bases and J lost 4, with 12 bases in between. The CDR3 nucleotides are TGTGCCAGCAGACTCGGACAGCTCACTGAAGCTTTCTTT. Translation gives CASRLGQLTEAFF.

This chain connects TRBV20-1 to TRBJ1-5, with D uncertain. Per germline, CDR1 DFQATT and CDR2 SNEGSKA (reference sequence). This CDR3 comprises 14 residues. The V and J ends lost 2 bases and 0 bases respectively, with 8 bases between them. The CDR3: CSARIPNSNQPQHF. Here the CDR3 DNA reads TGCAGTGCTAGAATCCCGAATAGCAATCAGCCCCAGCATTTT.

As DNA, the CDR3 is TGTGCCAGCAGCTCGAGTGTCTACAATGAGCAGTTCTTC. Translating gives CASSSSVYNEQFF. V and J are TRBV6-5 and TRBJ2-1, with D unresolved. The CDR3 loop spans 13 amino acids. The V end lost 6 bases, the J end lost 3 bases, and 9 bases lay between the germline ends. Germline values: CDR1 MNHEY, CDR2 SVGAGI.

CDR3 amino acids: CASSLPGGNSEKLFF. CDR3 DNA sequence: TGTGCCAGCAGTCTTCCAGGGGGCAACAGTGAAAAACTGTTTTTT. The rearrangement joins TRBV12-3 or TRBV12-4 to TRBJ1-4, with 8 bases aligning to TRBD1. With 5 bases clipped from V and 7 bases from J, the junction kept 9 bases outside the gene matches. There are 15 residues in the CDR3.

The chain has TRBV9 and TRBJ2-3, with 10 bases lining up with TRBD2. The CDR3 totals 17 residues. J lost 4 bases, V lost 1 base, and 9 bases had no gene match. The germline gives CDR1 SGDLS, CDR2 YYNGEE. CDR3 DNA: TGTGCCAGCAGCGTAAGGCCCAGCGGGAGGGGATCAGATACGCAGTATTTT. It specifies CASSVRPSGRGSDTQYF.

The table lists this clonotype with a few counts. The V call is TRBV4-3, the J call TRBJ2-3, with TRBD1 as a possible D gene (5 bases). This CDR3 comprises 16 residues. V was clipped by 0 bases and J by 4 bases, with 14 bases between them. Germline values: CDR1 LGHNA, CDR2 YSLEER. CDR3 residues: CASSQEVKGLADTQYF. CDR3 nucleotides: TGCGCCAGCAGCCAAGAGGTGAAGGGGCTTGCAGATACGCAGTATTTT.

In its sample, this clonotype was seen a few times. The V call is TRBV7-6, the J call TRBJ2-1, with D maybe TRBD2 (6 bases). Germline assignment: CDR1 SGHVS and CDR2 FNYEAQ. Trimming removed 1 base at V and 0 bases at J, with 19 bases between. There are 19 residues in the CDR3. CDR3 sequence (DNA): TGTGCCAGCAGCTTAGTGCCCTCAGCGGGTTCGAGCTCCTACAATGAGCAGTTCTTC. Protein sequence: CASSLVPSAGSSSYNEQFF. The full variable domain, rest sourced from reference TRBV7-6 and TRBJ2-1, is GAGVSQSPRYKVTKRGQDVALRCDPISGHVSLYWYRQALGQGPEFLTYFNYEAQQDKSGLPNDRFSAERPEGSISTLTIQRTEQRDSAMYRCASSLVPSAGSSSYNEQFFGPGTRLTVL.

This clonotype showed up just a few times. The rearrangement uses TRBV7-8 and TRBJ1-1, with D possibly matching TRBD1 (5 bases). Per the germline V gene, CDR1 is SGHVS and CDR2 is FQNEAQ. This CDR3 region has 14 residues. With 5 bases removed from V and 2 bases from J, the gap between germline ends came to 12 bases. The CDR3 coding sequence is TGTGCCAGCAGCGCACTAGGGGCAAACACTGAAGCTTTCTTT. This translates into CASSALGANTEAFF. The complete variable domain, with remaining parts taken from reference TRBV7-8 and TRBJ1-1, reads GAGVSQSPRYKVAKRGQDVALRCDPISGHVSLFWYQQALGQGPEFLTYFQNEAQLDKSGLPSDRFFAERPEGSVSTLKIQRTQQEDSAVYLCASSALGANTEAFFGQGTRLTVV.

The genes are TRBV12-3 or TRBV12-4 and TRBJ1-4, with D possibly being TRBD1 (5 bases). This CDR3 region has 18 residues. The ends were cut back, 1 base at V and 3 bases at J, with 18 bases in the middle. CDR3 amino acids: CASSLVHRPGSPNEKLFF. CDR3 nucleotides: TGTGCCAGCAGTTTAGTCCACCGCCCAGGGAGCCCTAATGAAAAACTGTTTTTT.

This chain connects TRBV6-5 to TRBJ2-3; possibly TRBD2 for D (6 bases). Germline CDR1 reads MNHEY; CDR2 reads SVGAGI. The CDR3 loop spans 15 amino acids. V gave up 4 bases and J gave up 0 bases, with 11 bases separating them. The CDR3 nucleotides are TGTGCCAGCAGTTCCCGGGGGACTAGCACAGATACGCAGTATTTT. This encodes CASSSRGTSTDTQYF.

The rearrangement uses TRBV12-3 or TRBV12-4 and TRBJ2-7, with D perhaps being TRBD1 or TRBD2 (5 bases each). The CDR3 spans 12 residues. V was cut by 6 bases and J by 4 bases, with 10 bases left in between. The CDR3 here is CASSRDVYEQYF. The DNA for the CDR3 is TGTGCCAGCAGCCGGGACGTGTACGAGCAGTACTTC.